This is a list of T cell receptor beta chains from one sample in a study of blood T cell repertoires in COVID-19. Here immunoSEQ multiplex PCR was the method, and the copy in TCRdb shows in-frame clones only, minus some. The data contain tens of thousands of clones, roughly four fifths of them singletons. Sample: peripheral blood. These receptors came from a man between 65 and 85 years old with active or convalescent COVID-19. CDR3s include the opening cysteine and the closing phenylalanine or tryptophan. A D gene is named only where the DNA matches it firmly. Expanded clones are given a class, and other clones once, few, many or no size at all.

CASSSRGGTFF TGTGCCAGCAGCTCCCGGGGAGGAACTTTCTTT TRBJ1-1 . TRBV28 few 11
CASSLFGQSSYEQYF TGTGCCAGCAGCTTGTTCGGACAGTCATCCTACGAGCAGTACTTC TRBJ2-7 . TRBV5-6 . 15
CSGGLAGGDTQYF TGCAGCGGCGGACTAGCGGGGGGAGATACGCAGTATTTT TRBJ2-3 TRBD2 TRBV29-1 . 13
CASSFSVNTEAFF TGTGCCAGCAGTTTTTCAGTTAACACTGAAGCTTTCTTT TRBJ1-1 . TRBV12-3/TRBV12-4 . 13
CASSYRGTGAQETQYF TGTGCCAGCAGTTACCGGGGGACAGGGGCCCAAGAGACCCAGTACTTC TRBJ2-5 TRBD1 TRBV6-5 . 16
CARVWEITDTQYF TGTGCCAGGGTATGGGAGATCACAGATACGCAGTATTTT TRBJ2-3 . TRBV19 . 13
CASSLASGTGITDTQYF TGTGCCAGCAGCTTGGCTTCCGGGACAGGGATAACAGATACGCAGTATTTT TRBJ2-3 TRBD1 TRBV5-4 . 17
CASSYTSGGREETQYF TGTGCCAGCAGCTACACTAGCGGGGGAAGAGAAGAGACCCAGTACTTC TRBJ2-5 TRBD2 TRBV3-1/TRBV3-2 . 16
CASSSRVGGGTEAFF TGTGCCAGCAGCTCCAGAGTCGGGGGGGGCACTGAAGCTTTCTTT TRBJ1-1 . TRBV7-2 many 15
CACQKETQYF TGTGCCTGCCAAAAAGAGACCCAGTACTTC TRBJ2-5 . TRBV30 . 10
CASRLNTGELFF TGTGCCAGCAGACTAAACACCGGGGAGCTGTTTTTT TRBJ2-2 . TRBV12-3/TRBV12-4 few 12
CASSDEGIGGYTF TGTGCCAGCAGTGACGAGGGAATAGGTGGCTACACCTTC TRBJ1-2 . TRBV2 . 13
CATKSFRTGTGELFF TGTGCCACCAAGTCTTTTAGGACAGGGACCGGGGAGCTGTTTTTT TRBJ2-2 TRBD1 TRBV6-5 . 15
CASSLVGGPNTGELFF TGTGCCAGCAGCCTAGTGGGGGGACCTAACACCGGGGAGCTGTTTTTT TRBJ2-2 . TRBV7-3 . 16
CASSPRDREGNEQFF TGTGCCAGTAGTCCCCGGGACAGGGAAGGGAATGAGCAGTTCTTC TRBJ2-1 TRBD1 TRBV19 . 15
CASSADGGNQPQHF TGTGCCAGCAGCGCAGACGGGGGAAATCAGCCCCAGCATTTT TRBJ1-5 . TRBV9 few 14
CATSDNQGLNTEAFF TGTGCCACCAGTGACAACCAGGGCTTGAACACTGAAGCTTTCTTT TRBJ1-1 . TRBV24-1 many 15
CASSRIFGELFF TGTGCCAGCAGCCGTATTTTCGGGGAGCTGTTTTTT TRBJ2-2 . TRBV13 . 12
CASSETGSGNTIYF TGTGCCAGCAGCGAAACGGGCTCTGGAAACACCATATATTTT TRBJ1-3 . TRBV6-6 . 14
CASSVPGHYSGNTIYF TGTGCCAGTAGCGTCCCGGGACACTACTCTGGAAACACCATATATTTT TRBJ1-3 . TRBV19 . 16
CASSLEDFYGYTF TGTGCCAGCAGTTTGGAAGACTTCTATGGCTACACCTTC TRBJ1-2 . TRBV28 . 13
CARPGGGGRVSEAFF TGTGCCCGCCCCGGGGGCGGGGGGCGCGTTAGTGAAGCTTTCTTT TRBJ1-1 . TRBV6-5 . 15
CASSQDGATGTDTQYF TGCGCCAGCAGCCAAGATGGGGCGACAGGCACAGATACGCAGTATTTT TRBJ2-3 . TRBV4-1 . 16
CASSFYNQPQHF TGTGCCAGCAGCTTTTATAATCAGCCCCAGCATTTT TRBJ1-5 . TRBV5-6 few 12
CASRRQGVYEQYF TGTGCCAGCAGACGTCAGGGCGTCTACGAGCAGTACTTC TRBJ2-7 . TRBV5-6 . 13
CASNPGTGQYVSQPQHF TGCGCCAGCAACCCCGGGACAGGGCAGTATGTAAGTCAGCCCCAGCATTTT TRBJ1-5 TRBD1 TRBV5-1 . 17
CASSIPGAEAFF TGTGCCAGCAGTATTCCGGGGGCTGAAGCTTTCTTT TRBJ1-1 . TRBV28 few 12
CASSQDLGRVTEAFF TGCGCCAGCAGCCAAGATCTGGGGCGAGTAACTGAAGCTTTCTTT TRBJ1-1 . TRBV4-1 few 15
CASSQGEYTGELFF TGTGCCAGCAGCCAAGGGGAGTACACCGGGGAGCTGTTTTTT TRBJ2-2 . TRBV3-1/TRBV3-2 . 14
CASSEISSGGSGELFF TGCGCCAGCAGTGAGATCTCCAGCGGGGGGTCCGGGGAGCTGTTTTTT TRBJ2-2 TRBD2 TRBV10-1 few 16
CASKPGQGNNEQFF TGTGCCAGTAAACCGGGACAGGGGAACAATGAGCAGTTCTTC TRBJ2-1 TRBD1 TRBV19 few 14
CASSQGPVRETPLVF TGCGCCAGCAGCCAAGGCCCGGTCCGGGAGACCCCCCTTGTCTTC TRBJ2-4 . TRBV4-1 . 15
CASSVRVFETQYF TGTGCCAGCAGTGTCAGGGTGTTCGAGACCCAGTACTTC TRBJ2-5 . TRBV2 . 13
CASRTSGGGVNQPQHF TGTGCCAGTCGAACTTCAGGGGGCGGCGTCAATCAGCCCCAGCATTTT TRBJ1-5 TRBD1 TRBV19 . 16
CAWSNYRDRGHEQYF TGTGCCTGGAGTAATTACCGGGACAGGGGCCACGAGCAGTACTTC TRBJ2-7 TRBD1 TRBV30 . 15
CAITSSGNTIYF TGTGCCATCACTTCCTCTGGAAACACCATATATTTT TRBJ1-3 . TRBV6-5 . 12
CASSEEPGDEKLFF TGTGCCAGCAGTGAAGAACCAGGGGATGAAAAACTGTTTTTT TRBJ1-4 . TRBV2 . 14
CASSLDGTGYGYTF TGTGCCAGCAGCTTAGATGGGACAGGCTATGGCTACACCTTC TRBJ1-2 TRBD1 TRBV7-6 . 14
CASSLLAGGRYEQYF TGCGCCAGCAGCCTACTAGCGGGGGGACGCTACGAGCAGTACTTC TRBJ2-7 TRBD2 TRBV4-1 . 15
CASNHPLGGTTYGYTF TGTGCCAGTAACCACCCCCTGGGGGGGACGACCTATGGCTACACCTTC TRBJ1-2 . TRBV19 . 16
CASSGGTGGEQFF TGTGCCAGCAGCGGCGGGACAGGGGGCGAGCAGTTCTTC TRBJ2-1 TRBD1 TRBV7-2 . 13
CASRSGTYNEQFF TGTGCCAGCAGAAGCGGTACCTACAATGAGCAGTTCTTC TRBJ2-1 . TRBV6-5 . 13
CASRTGVEQYF TGTGCCAGTAGAACAGGGGTCGAGCAGTACTTC TRBJ2-7 TRBD1 TRBV19 . 11
CASSEVAGGPTGELFF TGTGCCAGCAGTGAAGTTGCGGGGGGGCCAACCGGGGAGCTGTTTTTT TRBJ2-2 TRBD2 TRBV10-1 . 16
CASSLLAGVEFQETQYF TGTGCCAGCAGTTTACTAGCGGGGGTTGAATTCCAAGAGACCCAGTACTTC TRBJ2-5 TRBD2 TRBV28 . 17
CAWSVELAGNTGELFF TGTGCCTGGAGTGTAGAGCTAGCGGGGAACACCGGGGAGCTGTTTTTT TRBJ2-2 TRBD2 TRBV30 once 16
CASKPQRDHNEKLFF TGTGCCAGCAAGCCGCAGAGGGATCACAATGAAAAACTGTTTTTT TRBJ1-4 . TRBV9 . 15
CASSSWVTEQYF TGTGCCAGCAGCTCCTGGGTGACTGAGCAGTACTTC TRBJ2-7 . TRBV7-9 . 12
CASSADSGVRREQYF TGCGCCAGCAGCGCCGATAGCGGGGTAAGGAGGGAGCAGTACTTC TRBJ2-7 TRBD2 TRBV5-1 many 15
CAWSRGRGHEQYF TGTGCCTGGAGTCGAGGAAGGGGCCACGAGCAGTACTTC TRBJ2-7 . TRBV30 . 13
CASSSTSSGNTIYF TGTGCCAGCAGTTCTACGTCCTCTGGAAACACCATATATTTT TRBJ1-3 . TRBV7-2 . 14
CASSQGQGSGNTIYF TGTGCCAGCTCACAAGGACAGGGATCTGGAAACACCATATATTTT TRBJ1-3 TRBD1 TRBV18 . 15
CASRKSGGAYNEQFF TGTGCCAGCAGGAAAAGCGGGGGGGCTTACAATGAGCAGTTCTTC TRBJ2-1 TRBD2 TRBV6-5 . 15
CASRAEDQPQHF TGTGCCAGCAGGGCGGAAGATCAGCCCCAGCATTTT TRBJ1-5 . TRBV2 . 12
CSVTTGANTEAFF TGCAGCGTTACGACAGGGGCCAACACTGAAGCTTTCTTT TRBJ1-1 TRBD1 TRBV29-1 . 13